This T cell receptor (beta chain) was sequenced for a study of shared clonotypes between healthy human individuals. Study at large: A few men and a couple of women, aged 18 to 49, were donors.

A note on this clone: The antigen is undetermined.

The CDR3 extends over 17 amino acids. CDR1 and CDR2 (germline): SGHNT, YENEEA. V dropped 4 bases and J dropped 2 bases, with 17 bases sitting between them. The repertoire was sequenced with immunoSEQ multiplex PCR; TCRdb's copy has only in-frame clones and lacks some. Here the sample spans millions of clones, over 85% being singletons. Findings of the study overall: Clonotype sharing among donors, it was expected, would be affected by sequencing depth.

The rearrangement joins TRBV11-3 to TRBJ2-2; D perhaps matches TRBD1 (6 bases). Sequencing was carried out using naive CD4+ T cells sorted from blood. The subset denotes: CD45RA+ positively selected. The TCR comes from a man younger than 35 in good health. The CDR3 is CASSSPLLGGNTGELFF. DNA for the CDR3: TGTGCCAGCAGCTCCCCCCTATTAGGGGGAAACACCGGGGAGCTGTTTTTT.